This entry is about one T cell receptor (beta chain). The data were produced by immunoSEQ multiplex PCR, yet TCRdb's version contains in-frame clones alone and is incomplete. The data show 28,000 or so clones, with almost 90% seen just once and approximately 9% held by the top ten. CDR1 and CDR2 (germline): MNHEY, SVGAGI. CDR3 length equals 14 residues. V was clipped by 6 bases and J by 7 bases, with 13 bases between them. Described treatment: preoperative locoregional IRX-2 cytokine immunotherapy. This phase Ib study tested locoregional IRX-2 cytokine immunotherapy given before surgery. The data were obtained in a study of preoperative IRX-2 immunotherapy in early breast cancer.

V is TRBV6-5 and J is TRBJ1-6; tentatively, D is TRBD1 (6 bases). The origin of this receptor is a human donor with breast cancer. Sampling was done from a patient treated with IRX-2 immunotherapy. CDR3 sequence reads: CASRSQGTNSPLHF. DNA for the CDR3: TGTGCCAGCAGGTCGCAGGGGACCAATTCACCCCTCCACTTT.